This TCR beta chain was sequenced during a study of vaccination effects on CD4 cells after COVID-19. Study background: Of the BNT162b2 and mRNA-1273 vaccines, participants received two doses of one or the other.

Before sequencing, viral peptide pools were used by the ViraFEST assay to expand antigen-specific CD4+ T cells. Following culture for around 10 days, CD4+ T cells were isolated. Each culture well received over 1.5 million PBMC. These cells were then cultured in IMDM with approximately 10 IU/ml IL-2 and about 9.9 ug/ml peptides. IL-2 medium supplanted half the medium on days 3 and 7. Regarding this clone: Its antigen is not identified.

Per germline, CDR1 SEHNR and CDR2 FQNEAQ (reference sequence). CDR3 length: 16 residues. V was clipped by 4 bases and J by 9 bases; unmatched bases: 12. Study-level results: Late post-vaccination samples showed marked contraction of infection- and vaccine-induced clones.

Repertoires were generated with immunoSEQ multiplex PCR, while TCRdb's copy carries only in-frame clones and drops some. The sample has tens of thousands of clones, 55% to 75% seen once; the top ten hold 28%. V gene TRBV7-9 combines with J gene TRBJ2-5, with 12 bases aligning to TRBD2. Sequences were derived from CD4+ T cells from PBMCs cultured with HCoV-229E spike peptides, sampled before COVID-19 vaccination. The TCR was taken from a human donor who received a COVID-19 vaccine. The CDR3 region is CASSSGTSGPSTSQYF. CDR3 coding DNA: TGTGCCAGCAGCTCAGGGACTAGCGGGCCGTCGACCTCCCAGTACTTC.